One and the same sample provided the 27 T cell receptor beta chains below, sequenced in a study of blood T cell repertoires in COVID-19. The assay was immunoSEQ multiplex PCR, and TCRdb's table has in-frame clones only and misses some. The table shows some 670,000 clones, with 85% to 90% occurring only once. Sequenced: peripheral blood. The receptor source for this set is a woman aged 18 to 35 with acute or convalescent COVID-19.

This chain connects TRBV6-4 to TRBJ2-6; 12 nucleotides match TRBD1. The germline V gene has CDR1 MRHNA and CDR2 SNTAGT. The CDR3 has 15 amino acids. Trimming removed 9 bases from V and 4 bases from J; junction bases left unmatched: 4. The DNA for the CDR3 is TGTGCCAGTGGGACAGGGGGCTCCGGGGCCAACGTCCTGACTTTC. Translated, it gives CASGTGGSGANVLTF.

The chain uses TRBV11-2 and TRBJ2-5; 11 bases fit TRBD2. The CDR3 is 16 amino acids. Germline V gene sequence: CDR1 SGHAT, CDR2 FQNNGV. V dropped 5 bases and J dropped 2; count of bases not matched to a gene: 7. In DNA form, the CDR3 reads TGTGCCAGCAGCCCCCCTCGACTAGCGGGGCAAGAGACCCAGTACTTC. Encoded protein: CASSPPRLAGQETQYF.

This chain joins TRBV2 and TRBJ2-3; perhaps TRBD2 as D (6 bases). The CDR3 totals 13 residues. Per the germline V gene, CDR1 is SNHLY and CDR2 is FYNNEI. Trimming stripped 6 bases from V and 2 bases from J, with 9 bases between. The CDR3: CASSRENTDTQYF. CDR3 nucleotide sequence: TGTGCCAGCAGCCGGGAGAACACAGATACGCAGTATTTT.

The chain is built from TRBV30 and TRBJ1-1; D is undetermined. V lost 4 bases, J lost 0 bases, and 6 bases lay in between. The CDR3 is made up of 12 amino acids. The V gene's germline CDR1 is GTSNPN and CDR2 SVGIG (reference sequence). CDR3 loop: CAWTDMNTEAFF. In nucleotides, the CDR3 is TGTGCCTGGACAGACATGAACACTGAAGCTTTCTTT.

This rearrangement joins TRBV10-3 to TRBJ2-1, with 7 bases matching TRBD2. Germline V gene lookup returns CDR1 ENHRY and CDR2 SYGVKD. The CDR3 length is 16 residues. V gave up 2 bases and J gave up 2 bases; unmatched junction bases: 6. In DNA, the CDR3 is TGTGCCATCAGTGAGGCTGGGAGGGGAGCCTACAATGAGCAGTTCTTC. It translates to CAISEAGRGAYNEQFF.

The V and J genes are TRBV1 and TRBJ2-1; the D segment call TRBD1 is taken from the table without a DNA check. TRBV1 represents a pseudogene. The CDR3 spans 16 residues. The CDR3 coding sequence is TGCACCAGCAGCCAAGTTCCCGGACAGGGGATCGATGAGCAGTTCTTC. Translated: CTSSQVPGQGIDEQFF.

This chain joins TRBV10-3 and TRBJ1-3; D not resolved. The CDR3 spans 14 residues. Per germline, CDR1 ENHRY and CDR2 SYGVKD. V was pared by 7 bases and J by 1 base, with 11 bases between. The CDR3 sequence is CAIMSSASGNTIYF. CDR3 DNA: TGTGCCATCATGTCCTCCGCGTCTGGAAACACCATATATTTT.

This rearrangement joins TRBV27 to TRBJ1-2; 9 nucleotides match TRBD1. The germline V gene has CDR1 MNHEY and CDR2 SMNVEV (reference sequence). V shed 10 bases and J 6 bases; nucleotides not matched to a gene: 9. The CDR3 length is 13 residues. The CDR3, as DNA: TGTGCCACCGGGACAGGGTTTTGGAATGGCTACACCTTC. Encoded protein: CATGTGFWNGYTF.

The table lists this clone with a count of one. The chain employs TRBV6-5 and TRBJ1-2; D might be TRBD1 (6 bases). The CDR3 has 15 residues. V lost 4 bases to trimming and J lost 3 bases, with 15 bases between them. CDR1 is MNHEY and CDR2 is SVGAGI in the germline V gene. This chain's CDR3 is CASSSSGTRDYGYTF. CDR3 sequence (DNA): TGTGCCAGCAGTTCATCCGGGACAAGAGACTATGGCTACACCTTC.

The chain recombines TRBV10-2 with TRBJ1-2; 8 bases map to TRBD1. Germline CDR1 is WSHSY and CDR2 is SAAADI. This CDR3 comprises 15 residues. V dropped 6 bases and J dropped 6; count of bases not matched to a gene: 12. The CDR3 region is CASREVGQGANGYTF. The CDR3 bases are TGCGCCAGCAGGGAGGTGGGGCAGGGGGCCAATGGCTACACCTTC.

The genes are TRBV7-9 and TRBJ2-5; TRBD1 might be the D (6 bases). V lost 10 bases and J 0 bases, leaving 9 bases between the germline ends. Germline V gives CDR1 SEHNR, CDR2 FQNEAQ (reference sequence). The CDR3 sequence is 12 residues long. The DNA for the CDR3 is TGTGCCACAGGGGCCAACCAAGAGACCCAGTACTTC. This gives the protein CATGANQETQYF.

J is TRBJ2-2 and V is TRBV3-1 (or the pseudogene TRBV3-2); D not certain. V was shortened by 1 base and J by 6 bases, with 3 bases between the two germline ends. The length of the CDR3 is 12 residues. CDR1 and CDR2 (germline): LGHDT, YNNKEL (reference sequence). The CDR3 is CASSQAAGELFF. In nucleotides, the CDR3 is TGTGCCAGCAGCCAAGCGGCCGGGGAGCTGTTTTTT.

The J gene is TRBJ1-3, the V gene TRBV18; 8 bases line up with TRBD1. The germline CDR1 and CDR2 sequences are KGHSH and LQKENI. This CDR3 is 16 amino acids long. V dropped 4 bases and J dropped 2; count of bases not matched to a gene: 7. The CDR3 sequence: CASSLGQTGAGNTIYF. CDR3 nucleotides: TGTGCCAGCTCACTCGGACAGACAGGGGCTGGAAACACCATATATTTT. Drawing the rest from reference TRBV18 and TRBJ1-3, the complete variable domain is NAGVMQNPRHLVRRRGQEARLRCSPMKGHSHVYWYRQLPEEGLKFMVYLQKENIIDESGMPKERFSAEFPKEGPSILRIQQVVRGDSAAYFCASSLGQTGAGNTIYFGEGSWLTVV.

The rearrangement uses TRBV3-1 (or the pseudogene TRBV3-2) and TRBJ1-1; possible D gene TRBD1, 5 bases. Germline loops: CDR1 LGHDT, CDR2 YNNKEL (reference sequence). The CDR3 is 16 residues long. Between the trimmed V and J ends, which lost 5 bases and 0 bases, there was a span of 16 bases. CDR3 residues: CASSGAGAGLNTEAFF. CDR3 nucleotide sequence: TGTGCCAGCAGCGGGGCTGGGGCAGGCCTGAACACTGAAGCTTTCTTT.

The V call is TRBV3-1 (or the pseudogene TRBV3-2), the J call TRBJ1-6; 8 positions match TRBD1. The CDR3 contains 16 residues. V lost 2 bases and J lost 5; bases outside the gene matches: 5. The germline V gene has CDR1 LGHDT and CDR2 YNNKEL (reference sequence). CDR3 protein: CASSQSDRVHNSPLHF. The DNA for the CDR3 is TGTGCCAGCAGCCAATCGGACAGGGTACATAATTCACCCCTCCACTTT.

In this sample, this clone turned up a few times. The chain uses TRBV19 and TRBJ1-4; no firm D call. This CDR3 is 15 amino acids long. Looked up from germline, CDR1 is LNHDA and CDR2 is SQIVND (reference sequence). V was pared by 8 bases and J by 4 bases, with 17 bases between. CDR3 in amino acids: CASSDRAGFNEKLFF. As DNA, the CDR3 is TGTGCCAGTTCCGATAGAGCAGGCTTTAATGAAAAACTGTTTTTT. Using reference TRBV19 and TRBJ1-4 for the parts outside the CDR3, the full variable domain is DGGITQSPKYLFRKEGQNVTLSCEQNLNHDAMYWYRQDPGQGLRLIYYSQIVNDFQKGDIAEGYSVSREKKESFPLTVTSAQKNPTAFYLCASSDRAGFNEKLFFGSGTQLSVL.

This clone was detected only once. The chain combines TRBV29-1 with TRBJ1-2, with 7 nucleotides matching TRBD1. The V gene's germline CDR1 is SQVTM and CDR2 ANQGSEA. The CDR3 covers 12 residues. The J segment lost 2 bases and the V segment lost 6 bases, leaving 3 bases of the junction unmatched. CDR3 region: CSVGGQNYGYTF. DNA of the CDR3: TGCAGCGTAGGGGGACAGAACTATGGCTACACCTTC.

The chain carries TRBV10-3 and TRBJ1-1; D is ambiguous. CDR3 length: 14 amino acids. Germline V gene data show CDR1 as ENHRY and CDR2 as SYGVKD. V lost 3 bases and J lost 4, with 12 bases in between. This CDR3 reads CAISEPDKATEAFF. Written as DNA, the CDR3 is TGTGCCATCAGTGAACCCGACAAGGCCACTGAAGCTTTCTTT.

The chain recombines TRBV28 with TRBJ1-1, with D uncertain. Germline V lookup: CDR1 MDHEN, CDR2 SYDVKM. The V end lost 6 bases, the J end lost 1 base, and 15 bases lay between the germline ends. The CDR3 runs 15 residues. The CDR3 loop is CASSRELNWNTEAFF. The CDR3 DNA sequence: TGTGCCAGCAGCCGGGAGCTAAATTGGAACACTGAAGCTTTCTTT.

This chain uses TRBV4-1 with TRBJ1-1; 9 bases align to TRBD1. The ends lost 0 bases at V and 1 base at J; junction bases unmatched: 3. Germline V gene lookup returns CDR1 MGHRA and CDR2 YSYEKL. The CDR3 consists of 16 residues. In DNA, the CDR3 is TGCGCCAGCAGCCAAGAGGGACAGGGCGGGAACACTGAAGCTTTCTTT. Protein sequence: CASSQEGQGGNTEAFF.

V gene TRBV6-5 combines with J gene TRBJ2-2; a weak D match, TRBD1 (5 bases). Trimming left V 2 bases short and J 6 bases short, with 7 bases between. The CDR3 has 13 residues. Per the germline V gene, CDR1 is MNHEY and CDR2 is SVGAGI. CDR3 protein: CASSYRGPGELFF. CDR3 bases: TGTGCCAGCAGTTACAGGGGTCCCGGGGAGCTGTTTTTT.

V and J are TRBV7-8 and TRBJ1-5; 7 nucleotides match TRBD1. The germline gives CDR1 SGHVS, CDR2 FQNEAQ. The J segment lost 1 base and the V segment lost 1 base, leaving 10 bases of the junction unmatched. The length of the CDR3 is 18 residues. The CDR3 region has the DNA TGTGCCAGCAGCTTAGATTTGGTCGGGACAGCGAGCAATCAGCCCCAGCATTTT. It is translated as CASSLDLVGTASNQPQHF.

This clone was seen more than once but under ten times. The CDR3 DNA sequence: TGTGCCAGCAGGCCAGGGTCGCTGGAGCGCGGCTACACCTTC. Translating gives CASRPGSLERGYTF. The gene calls are TRBV2 and TRBJ1-2; possibly TRBD1 for D (5 bases). Germline V gene data show CDR1 as SNHLY and CDR2 as FYNNEI. This CDR3 has 14 residues. V lost 6 bases to trimming and J lost 8 bases, with 19 bases between them.

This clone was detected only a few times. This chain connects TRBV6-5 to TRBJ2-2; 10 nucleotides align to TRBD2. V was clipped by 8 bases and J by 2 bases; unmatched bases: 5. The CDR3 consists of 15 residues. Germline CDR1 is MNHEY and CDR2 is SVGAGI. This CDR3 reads CASHQLAGNTGELFF. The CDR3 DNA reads TGTGCCAGCCACCAACTAGCGGGAAACACCGGGGAGCTGTTTTTT.

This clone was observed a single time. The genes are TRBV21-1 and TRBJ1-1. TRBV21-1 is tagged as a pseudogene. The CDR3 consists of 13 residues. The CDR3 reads CASSNRGGPEAFF. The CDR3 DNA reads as TGTGCCAGCAGCAACCGGGGGGGCCCTGAAGCTTTCTTT.

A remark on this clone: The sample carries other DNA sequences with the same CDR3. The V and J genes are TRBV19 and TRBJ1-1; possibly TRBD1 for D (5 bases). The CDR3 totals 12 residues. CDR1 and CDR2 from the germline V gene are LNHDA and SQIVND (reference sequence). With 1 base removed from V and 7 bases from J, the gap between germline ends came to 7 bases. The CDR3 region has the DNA TGTGCCAGTAGTATAGGGGGCAGTGAAGCTTTCTTT. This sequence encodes CASSIGGSEAFF.

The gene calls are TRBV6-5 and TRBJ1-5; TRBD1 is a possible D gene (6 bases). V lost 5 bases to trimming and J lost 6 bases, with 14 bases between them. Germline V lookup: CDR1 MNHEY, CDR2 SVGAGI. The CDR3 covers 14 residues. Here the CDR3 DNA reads TGTGCCAGCAGTAAAAACAGGGTCTCTCAGCCCCAGCATTTT. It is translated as CASSKNRVSQPQHF.